This TCR beta chain was captured by sequencing in a study of PD-1 blockade in classical Hodgkin lymphoma. Whole-study results and caveats: The diversity seen at baseline in complete responders resembled that of newly diagnosed patients.

Each and every patient relapsed after autologous stem cell transplantation, and patients got differing brentuximab vedotin exposure. In the case of this clone: Its antigen is not known.

CDR3 length: 14 amino acids. CDR1 is SGHRS and CDR2 is YFSETQ in the germline V gene. Trimming left V 3 bases short and J 8 bases short, with 15 bases between. TCRdb keeps only in-frame clones here, not all; method: immunoSEQ multiplex PCR. Among 150,000 or so clones listed, approximately 80% were seen once. The J gene is TRBJ2-1, the V gene TRBV5-1; TRBD1 or TRBD2 may be the D gene (5 bases each). The sequence came from a human donor with classical Hodgkin lymphoma. Sequencing was performed on peripheral blood mononuclear cells (PBMCs), taken before the second cycle of nivolumab. CDR3 coding DNA: TGCGCCAGCAGCTGGGGACCGTCCGAGGATGAGCAGTTCTTC. Its translation: CASSWGPSEDEQFF. Using reference TRBV5-1 and TRBJ2-1 for the parts outside the CDR3, the full variable domain is KAGVTQTPRYLIKTRGQQVTLSCSPISGHRSVSWYQQTPGQGLQFLFEYFSETQRNKGNFPGRFSGRQFSNSRSEMNVSTLELGDSALYLCASSWGPSEDEQFFGPGTRLTVL.